This is a list of T cell receptor beta chains from one sample in a study of blood T cell repertoires in COVID-19. TCRdb's table, derived via immunoSEQ multiplex PCR, lists solely in-frame clones and lacks some. The profile shows approximately 77,000 clones, about 80% of them singletons. The sequenced material came from peripheral blood. The receptors shown here come from a woman in her 70s with acute or convalescent COVID-19. The conserved cysteine and the conserved F or W are not part of the CDR3 here. The order of the fields is D gene, V gene, J gene, CDR3 protein. A D gene is named only where the DNA matches it firmly.

D: TRBD1
V: TRBV19
J: TRBJ2-3
CDR3: ASSIGDRVGTDTQY

D: TRBD1
V: TRBV7-2
J: TRBJ2-2
CDR3: ASRNTGQGWELF

D: .
V: TRBV5-1
J: TRBJ1-2
CDR3: ASSKGHNNYGYT

D: .
V: TRBV29-1
J: TRBJ2-3
CDR3: SVKGGSTDTQY

D: .
V: TRBV18
J: TRBJ1-2
CDR3: ASSPTDNFDYGYT

D: .
V: TRBV4-1
J: TRBJ1-1
CDR3: ASSHFTGNTEAF

D: TRBD1
V: TRBV5-1
J: TRBJ1-1
CDR3: ASSANRGNTEAF

D: .
V: TRBV6-5
J: TRBJ1-4
CDR3: ASSYGGANEKLF

D: .
V: TRBV11-1
J: TRBJ2-1
CDR3: ASSLQIPGPYNEQF

D: .
V: TRBV24-1
J: TRBJ1-5
CDR3: ATSDSARPERHQPQH

D: .
V: TRBV9
J: TRBJ2-2
CDR3: ASSVVSSTGELF

D: TRBD1
V: TRBV2
J: TRBJ1-5
CDR3: ASSQGALDSNQPQH

D: TRBD1
V: TRBV7-9
J: TRBJ1-6
CDR3: ASSSPDRQGGNSPLH

D: TRBD1
V: TRBV9
J: TRBJ1-2
CDR3: ASSASRTGGDGYT

D: .
V: TRBV5-1
J: TRBJ1-2
CDR3: ASSSSSGVRDGYT

D: TRBD2
V: TRBV2
J: TRBJ2-5
CDR3: ASSERTSGGARTQY

D: .
V: TRBV6-2/TRBV6-3
J: TRBJ1-6
CDR3: ASSWTGTENSPLH

D: .
V: TRBV7-2
J: TRBJ1-1
CDR3: ASRSGRNTEAF

D: .
V: TRBV21-1
J: TRBJ1-5
CDR3: ATWGGAGYSNQPQH

D: TRBD1
V: TRBV11-2
J: TRBJ1-2
CDR3: ASSFTGTGSWGYT

D: TRBD2
V: TRBV7-9
J: TRBJ2-5
CDR3: ASSSQAGQETQY

D: .
V: TRBV6-5
J: TRBJ1-2
CDR3: ASSQGTYGYT

D: TRBD1
V: TRBV5-4
J: TRBJ2-2
CDR3: ASSPPTTGANTGELF

D: .
V: TRBV6-5
J: TRBJ2-7
CDR3: ASSTAGEVAYEQY

D: .
V: TRBV19
J: TRBJ1-1
CDR3: ASSIGGYTEAF

D: TRBD1
V: TRBV7-2
J: TRBJ1-3
CDR3: ASSLAGQHYTIY

D: .
V: TRBV7-9
J: TRBJ1-4
CDR3: ASSQDSEREKLF

D: TRBD2
V: TRBV6-5
J: TRBJ2-3
CDR3: ASSYREDGWDTQY

D: TRBD1
V: TRBV4-3
J: TRBJ1-4
CDR3: ASSRRQGAAEKLF

D: .
V: TRBV2
J: TRBJ2-5
CDR3: ASKRSEAVPETQY

D: .
V: TRBV6-5
J: TRBJ2-1
CDR3: ASGRPSYNEQF

D: .
V: TRBV7-9
J: TRBJ2-3
CDR3: ASSDVRGIDTQY

D: .
V: TRBV5-5
J: TRBJ2-3
CDR3: ASSLAQGWNTDTQY

D: .
V: TRBV3-1/TRBV3-2
J: TRBJ2-1
CDR3: ASSQDLRGLQF

D: .
V: TRBV6-2/TRBV6-3
J: TRBJ2-3
CDR3: ASSYSNSREPFPTDTQY

D: TRBD1
V: TRBV18
J: TRBJ1-3
CDR3: ASSLDRGEITGNTIY

D: .
V: TRBV4-2
J: TRBJ1-2
CDR3: ASSQAPRQEANYGYT

D: TRBD2
V: TRBV15
J: TRBJ2-7
CDR3: ATSSRGGLVDEQY

D: .
V: TRBV5-4
J: TRBJ1-1
CDR3: ASSFLGEAF

D: .
V: TRBV4-2
J: TRBJ1-2
CDR3: ASSPLRATYYGYT

D: .
V: TRBV19
J: TRBJ1-5
CDR3: ASSPAPAGFSNQPQH

D: TRBD2
V: TRBV4-1
J: TRBJ2-7
CDR3: ASSQAGGMTYEQY

D: .
V: TRBV7-9
J: TRBJ1-1
CDR3: ASTREAPEAF

D: .
V: TRBV5-1
J: TRBJ1-2
CDR3: ASSLGQGQSYGYT

D: TRBD1
V: TRBV5-5
J: TRBJ1-1
CDR3: ASSWDRGGTEAF

D: .
V: TRBV5-8
J: TRBJ1-1
CDR3: ASSLQGLANTEAF

D: .
V: TRBV6-2/TRBV6-3
J: TRBJ1-3
CDR3: ASSFGGRTFSGNTIY

D: .
V: TRBV7-3
J: TRBJ1-1
CDR3: ASSLRANTEAF

D: TRBD1
V: TRBV5-6
J: TRBJ1-1
CDR3: ASSGTGGSGVGTEAF

D: .
V: TRBV7-8
J: TRBJ1-1
CDR3: ASSLSGWDTEAF

D: TRBD1
V: TRBV24-1
J: TRBJ2-5
CDR3: ATSDLPGQDQETQY

D: TRBD1
V: TRBV4-3
J: TRBJ1-2
CDR3: ASSSGRGPFYGYT